These T cell receptor beta chains were read from a single sample in a study of cytotoxic CD8 clonotypes in ibrutinib-treated CLL. Profiling relied on immunoSEQ multiplex PCR, and the TCRdb table lists in-frame clones only, not all of them. The repertoire has roughly 250,000 clones, 70% of them found once; the top ten carry 15%. The sequencing here drew on PBMCs, taken after 24 months of ibrutinib treatment. The source of these receptors is a human donor with chronic lymphocytic leukemia. The CDR3 runs from the conserved cysteine through the conserved F or W. The D gene is left open where the match is weak. The size of a clone is reported for some rows only, either as once, few or many, or as a class for expanded clones.

J gene: TRBJ2-1; V gene: TRBV10-3; D gene: -; clone size: -; CDR3 protein: CATEGGTVYNEQFF; CDR3 DNA: TGTGCCACCGAGGGGGGAACCGTTTACAATGAGCAGTTCTTC
J gene: TRBJ1-4; V gene: TRBV6-5; D gene: -; clone size: -; CDR3 protein: CASTNLNEKLFF; CDR3 DNA: TGTGCCAGCACAAACCTTAATGAAAAACTGTTTTTT
J gene: TRBJ1-5; V gene: TRBV19; D gene: TRBD1; clone size: -; CDR3 protein: CASRTGTGGYNHQPQHF; CDR3 DNA: TGTGCCAGTAGGACCGGGACAGGGGGATACAATCATCAGCCCCAGCATTTT
J gene: TRBJ2-2; V gene: TRBV25-1; D gene: -; clone size: -; CDR3 protein: CASSEFGTLNTGELFF; CDR3 DNA: TGTGCCAGCAGTGAATTCGGGACATTGAACACCGGGGAGCTGTTTTTT
J gene: TRBJ2-3; V gene: TRBV29-1; D gene: TRBD1; clone size: -; CDR3 protein: CSVEGQGGTDTQYF; CDR3 DNA: TGCAGCGTTGAGGGACAGGGAGGCACAGATACGCAGTATTTT
J gene: TRBJ1-2; V gene: TRBV27; D gene: -; clone size: -; CDR3 protein: CASSLRGTGRDYGYTF; CDR3 DNA: TGTGCCAGCAGTTTAAGAGGAACAGGGAGGGACTATGGCTACACCTTC
J gene: TRBJ2-2; V gene: TRBV7-2; D gene: -; clone size: -; CDR3 protein: CASSLALARRVGELFF; CDR3 DNA: TGTGCCAGCAGCTTAGCCCTAGCTCGGAGAGTCGGGGAGCTGTTTTTT
J gene: TRBJ2-2; V gene: TRBV5-1; D gene: TRBD2; clone size: -; CDR3 protein: CASSIDLGGTGELFF; CDR3 DNA: TGCGCCAGCAGCATAGACCTGGGAGGGACCGGGGAGCTGTTTTTT
J gene: TRBJ1-2; V gene: TRBV28; D gene: -; clone size: -; CDR3 protein: CASRQVKIYGYTF; CDR3 DNA: TGTGCCAGCAGGCAGGTGAAAATCTATGGCTACACCTTC
J gene: TRBJ1-5; V gene: TRBV29-1; D gene: TRBD1; clone size: -; CDR3 protein: CSVGQGDQPQHF; CDR3 DNA: TGCAGCGTGGGACAGGGAGATCAGCCCCAGCATTTT
J gene: TRBJ2-7; V gene: TRBV9; D gene: -; clone size: -; CDR3 protein: CASGEGFGTYEQYF; CDR3 DNA: TGTGCCTCAGGGGAGGGTTTTGGGACTTACGAGCAGTACTTC
J gene: TRBJ2-1; V gene: TRBV18; D gene: TRBD2; clone size: -; CDR3 protein: CASSPGSRTSGINNEQFF; CDR3 DNA: TGTGCCAGCTCACCAGGGAGCCGGACTAGCGGGATCAACAATGAGCAGTTCTTC
J gene: TRBJ2-7; V gene: TRBV6-5; D gene: -; clone size: once; CDR3 protein: CASSYSDRETYEQYF; CDR3 DNA: TGTGCCAGCAGTTACTCAGACAGAGAGACCTACGAGCAGTACTTC
J gene: TRBJ2-7; V gene: TRBV11-2; D gene: TRBD2; clone size: -; CDR3 protein: CASSLVSGDYEQYF; CDR3 DNA: TGTGCCAGCAGCTTAGTTAGCGGGGATTACGAGCAGTACTTC
J gene: TRBJ1-3; V gene: TRBV30; D gene: -; clone size: -; CDR3 protein: CAWSVGANTIYF; CDR3 DNA: TGTGCCTGGAGTGTAGGGGCAAACACCATATATTTT
J gene: TRBJ2-2; V gene: TRBV28; D gene: TRBD2; clone size: -; CDR3 protein: CASSSSGSGTGELFF; CDR3 DNA: TGTGCCAGCAGTTCTAGCGGGAGTGGGACCGGGGAGCTGTTTTTT
J gene: TRBJ2-7; V gene: TRBV30; D gene: TRBD1; clone size: -; CDR3 protein: CPCRGLYEQYF; CDR3 DNA: TGTCCCTGCAGGGGGCTGTACGAGCAGTACTTC
J gene: TRBJ2-3; V gene: TRBV6-5; D gene: -; clone size: -; CDR3 protein: CASSYAGSTDTQYF; CDR3 DNA: TGTGCCAGCAGTTACGCGGGTTCCACAGATACGCAGTATTTT
J gene: TRBJ2-3; V gene: TRBV11-3; D gene: -; clone size: few; CDR3 protein: CASSLTASTDTQYF; CDR3 DNA: TGTGCCAGCAGCTTAACGGCTTCCACAGATACGCAGTATTTT
J gene: TRBJ2-7; V gene: TRBV2; D gene: TRBD2; clone size: -; CDR3 protein: CASDGGLAGTYEQYF; CDR3 DNA: TGTGCCAGCGATGGGGGACTAGCGGGAACCTACGAGCAGTACTTC
J gene: TRBJ2-5; V gene: TRBV7-9; D gene: TRBD2; clone size: once; CDR3 protein: CASSARRTETSGGETQYF; CDR3 DNA: TGTGCCAGCAGCGCCCGGCGGACGGAGACTTCGGGGGGAGAGACCCAGTACTTC
J gene: TRBJ2-2; V gene: TRBV29-1; D gene: -; clone size: -; CDR3 protein: CSVTGFTGELFF; CDR3 DNA: TGCAGCGTAACAGGGTTCACCGGGGAGCTGTTTTTT
J gene: TRBJ2-7; V gene: TRBV5-8; D gene: -; clone size: -; CDR3 protein: CASSRGRNYEQYF; CDR3 DNA: TGTGCCAGCAGCCGGGGTCGAAACTACGAGCAGTACTTC
J gene: TRBJ1-1; V gene: TRBV6-5; D gene: -; clone size: -; CDR3 protein: CASRRNTNTEAFF; CDR3 DNA: TGTGCCAGCAGACGCAATACGAACACTGAAGCTTTCTTT
J gene: TRBJ2-7; V gene: TRBV7-6; D gene: -; clone size: -; CDR3 protein: CASSLVYSGYEQYF; CDR3 DNA: TGTGCCAGCAGCTTAGTTTATAGCGGCTACGAGCAGTACTTC
J gene: TRBJ1-1; V gene: TRBV6-6; D gene: TRBD1; clone size: -; CDR3 protein: CASSQGQGLEAFF; CDR3 DNA: TGTGCCAGCAGCCAAGGACAGGGACTAGAAGCTTTCTTT
J gene: TRBJ1-1; V gene: TRBV28; D gene: -; clone size: -; CDR3 protein: CASRGSVEAFF; CDR3 DNA: TGTGCCAGCAGGGGGTCGGTCGAAGCTTTCTTT
J gene: TRBJ2-2; V gene: TRBV29-1; D gene: -; clone size: -; CDR3 protein: CSVIGQMNTGELFF; CDR3 DNA: TGCAGCGTTATCGGGCAGATGAACACCGGGGAGCTGTTTTTT